This T cell receptor beta chain was captured in a study of blood T cell repertoires in COVID-19. Turning to the study itself: Acute and convalescent COVID-19 specimens originated in the United States, Italy and Spain. T cells, B-cell-depleted T cells, or PBMCs supplied cDNA or gDNA.

As handled by the study authors: Amplification with reference gene primers provided the estimates of nucleated cell counts. TCRdb's table, derived via immunoSEQ multiplex PCR, lists solely in-frame clones and lacks some. Clone size and V and J calls were adopted from that table, with D and trimming inferred from the DNA. The profile shows 250,000 or so clones, roughly 82% of them singletons. Germline V gene lookup returns CDR1 SNHLY and CDR2 FYNNEI. CDR3 length: 15 residues. V was clipped by 5 bases and J by 0 bases, with 14 bases between them. This rearrangement joins TRBV2 to TRBJ2-7, with a weak D call TRBD1 (6 bases). Sequenced sample: peripheral blood. The TCR originated in a woman in her seventies with acute or convalescent COVID-19. CDR3 residues: CASSKGDPSSYEQYF. CDR3 nucleotides: TGTGCCAGCAGTAAGGGGGACCCGAGCTCCTACGAGCAGTACTTC.